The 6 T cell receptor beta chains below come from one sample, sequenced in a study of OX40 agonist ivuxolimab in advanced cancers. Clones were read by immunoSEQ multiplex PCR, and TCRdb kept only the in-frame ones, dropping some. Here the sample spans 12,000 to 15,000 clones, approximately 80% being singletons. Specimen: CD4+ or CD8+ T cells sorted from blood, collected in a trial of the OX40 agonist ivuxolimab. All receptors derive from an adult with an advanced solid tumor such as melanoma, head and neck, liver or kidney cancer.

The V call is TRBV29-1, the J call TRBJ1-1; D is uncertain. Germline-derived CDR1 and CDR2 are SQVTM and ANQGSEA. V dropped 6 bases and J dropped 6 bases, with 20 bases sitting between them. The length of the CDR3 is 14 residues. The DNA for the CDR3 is TGCAGCGTAGCTGGACTGCTGAACGCCCCTGAAGCTTTCTTT. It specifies CSVAGLLNAPEAFF.

The CDR3: CASSSPEDIQYF. The CDR3 bases are TGTGCCAGCAGCTCCCCAGAGGACATTCAGTACTTC. The rearrangement joins TRBV7-8 to TRBJ2-4; no clear D. V dropped 4 bases and J dropped 8 bases, with 9 bases sitting between them. Looked up from germline, CDR1 is SGHVS and CDR2 is FQNEAQ. The CDR3 has 12 amino acids.

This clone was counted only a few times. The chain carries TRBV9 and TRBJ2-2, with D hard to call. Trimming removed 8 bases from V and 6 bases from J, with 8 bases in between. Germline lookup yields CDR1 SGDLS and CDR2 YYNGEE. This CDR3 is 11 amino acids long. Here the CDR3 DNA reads TGTGCCAGTTCGCGTGCCGGGGAGCTGTTTTTT. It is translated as CASSRAGELFF.

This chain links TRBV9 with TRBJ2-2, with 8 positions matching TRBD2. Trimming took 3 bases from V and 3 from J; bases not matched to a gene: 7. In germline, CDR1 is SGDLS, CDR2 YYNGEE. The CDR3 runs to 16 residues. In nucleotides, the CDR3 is TGTGCCAGCAGCGCACTGGGACTAGGCGACACCGGGGAGCTGTTTTTT. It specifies CASSALGLGDTGELFF.

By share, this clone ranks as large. CDR3 sequence reads: CASSKEAGGGYEQYF. The CDR3 coding sequence is TGTGCCAGCAGCAAAGAGGCGGGAGGCGGATACGAGCAGTACTTC. The chain joins TRBV21-1 to TRBJ2-7; the table's D call of TRBD2 was not tested on the DNA. TRBV21-1 is assigned pseudogene status. CDR3 length equals 15 residues.

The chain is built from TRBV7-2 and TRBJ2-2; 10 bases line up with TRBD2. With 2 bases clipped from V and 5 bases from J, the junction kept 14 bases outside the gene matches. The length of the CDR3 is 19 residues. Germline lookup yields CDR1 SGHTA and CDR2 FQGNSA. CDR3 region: CASSLTSRASGRQTGELFF. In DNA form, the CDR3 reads TGTGCCAGCAGCTTAACCTCCCGAGCTAGCGGGAGACAGACCGGGGAGCTGTTTTTT.